Listed here are 10 T cell receptor beta chains from one sample, sequenced in a study of post-analysis software for immune sequencing data. Findings and limits, study-wide: Higher frequency in patients than in controls was seen for roughly five TRBV segments, with TRBV5-6, TRBV5-1 and TRBV20-1 among them.

The antigens these receptors bind are not known. Each TCR beta cDNA library carried unique molecular identifiers. TCRdb re-analysed the PCR reads in MiXCR, keeping a single row per CDR3 protein. This table holds roughly 570,000 distinct CDR3 sequences, around a third found once. Sequencing was carried out using blood. These receptors originate from a girl between 2 and 17 years old with multiple sclerosis.

In regard to this clonotype: Its ends do not fully match the called genes, so a read error is possible. The V call is TRBV12-3 or TRBV12-4, the J call TRBJ2-1; D gene ambiguous. The CDR3 extends over 13 amino acids. In nucleotides, the CDR3 is TGTACCAGCAGTTTAGAACCGAACAATGAGCAGTTCTTC. It yields the protein CTSSLEPNNEQFF.

The table lists this clonotype with a few counts. The gene calls are TRBV3-1 and TRBJ1-2; a possible D gene is TRBD1 (5 bases). Per the germline V gene, CDR1 is LGHDT and CDR2 is YNNKEL (reference sequence). The CDR3 contains 14 residues. V lost 3 bases and J lost 5, with 13 bases in between. CDR3 in amino acids: CASSQDVTVYGYTF. As DNA, the CDR3 is TGTGCCAGCAGCCAGGACGTGACAGTGTATGGCTACACCTTC.

In its sample, this clonotype was seen a few times. The rearrangement links TRBV15 to TRBJ2-7; 11 bases fit TRBD2. Germline V gives CDR1 LNHNV, CDR2 YYDKDF (reference sequence). This CDR3 region has 15 residues. V dropped 6 bases and J dropped 0; count of bases not matched to a gene: 4. The DNA of the CDR3 is TGTGCCACCAGTCTACTAGCGGGGGCCTCCTACGAGCAGTACTTC. This translates into CATSLLAGASYEQYF.

V usage is TRBV7-2 and J usage is TRBJ2-1; no clear D. This CDR3 is 14 amino acids long. The V and J ends lost 3 bases and 8 bases respectively, with 14 bases between them. Germline assignment: CDR1 SGHTA and CDR2 FQGNSA. The CDR3 nucleotides read TGTGCCAGCAGCTTCCGGTCCGGTAATGATGAGCAGTTCTTC. Translation gives CASSFRSGNDEQFF.

The chain employs TRBV16 and TRBJ2-7; D may match TRBD1 or TRBD2 (5 bases each). Deletions cut 2 bases from V and 6 bases from J, with 11 bases between. The CDR3 runs 13 residues. Germline V CDR1 and CDR2: KGHSY, FQNENV. CDR3 DNA: TGTGCCAGCAGCCAAGGGGGTTCTGGCGAGCAGTACTTC. Its protein product is CASSQGGSGEQYF. Full variable domain (remainder filled in from reference TRBV16 and TRBJ2-7): GEEVAQTPKHLVRGEGQKAKLYCAPIKGHSYVFWYQQVLKNEFKFLISFQNENVFDETGMPKERFSAKCLPNSPCSLEIQATKLEDSAVYFCASSQGGSGEQYFGPGTRLTVT.

This rearrangement joins TRBV27 to TRBJ2-1; 16 bases align to TRBD2. The V segment lost 8 bases and the J segment 4 bases; nucleotides outside the gene matches: 11. This CDR3 comprises 18 residues. Per the germline V gene, CDR1 is MNHEY and CDR2 is SMNVEV (reference sequence). The CDR3 protein is CASPSGTSGGAIYNEQFF. The CDR3 DNA sequence: TGTGCCAGCCCCTCCGGGACTAGCGGGGGGGCAATATACAATGAGCAGTTCTTC.

The chain couples TRBV5-1 to TRBJ1-4; 7 nucleotides line up with TRBD1. Looked up from germline, CDR1 is SGHRS and CDR2 is YFSETQ. Losses at the gene ends were 4 bases for V and 3 bases for J; bases not matched to a gene: 6. The CDR3 is 15 amino acids. DNA of the CDR3: TGCGCCAGCAGCCTGACCGGGACAGCTAATGAAAAACTGTTTTTT. Translation gives CASSLTGTANEKLFF.

V is TRBV6-5 and J is TRBJ1-2; TRBD1 might be the D (5 bases). Germline V gene sequence: CDR1 MNHEY, CDR2 SVGAGI. The CDR3 length is 15 residues. V shed 2 bases and J shed 8 bases, with 18 bases lying between them. CDR3 residues: CASSYAGDRSRGYTF. CDR3 coding DNA: TGTGCCAGCAGTTACGCGGGGGACCGGTCACGGGGCTACACCTTC.

This clonotype was seen a few times. The chain joins TRBV3-1 to TRBJ1-2, with TRBD1 matching 7 bases. This CDR3 region has 17 residues. Looked up from germline, CDR1 is LGHDT and CDR2 is YNNKEL (reference sequence). V trimming: 4 bases; J trimming: 6 bases; junction bases outside the gene matches: 17. CDR3 in amino acids: CASSRSGTAGAFHGYTF. In DNA form, the CDR3 reads TGTGCCAGCAGCCGCTCCGGGACAGCGGGCGCCTTTCATGGCTACACCTTC.

Concerning this clonotype: Germline and junction disagree at one end, which may indicate a read error. V and J are TRBV7-2 and TRBJ2-1, with 15 nucleotides matching TRBD2. In germline, CDR1 is SGHTA, CDR2 FQGNSA. The CDR3 sequence is 16 residues long. The CDR3 DNA sequence: TGCGCCAGCAGCATCGGACTAGCGGGAGGGGGGGATGAGCAGTTCTTC. Protein: CASSIGLAGGGDEQFF.